This T cell receptor beta chain was sequenced during a study of cytomegalovirus exposure and HLA in healthy donors. The PCR made use of 60 Vbeta and 13 Jbeta primers. Method: immunoSEQ multiplex PCR; TCRdb's copy keeps in-frame clones and lacks some. The table shows some 120,000 clones, with over 65% occurring only once. Regarding the study as a whole: In vitro checks showed that a few CMV-associated chains really do target CMV antigens.

Comment on this clone: The antigen remains undetermined.

Between the trimmed V and J ends, which lost 0 bases and 2 bases, there was a span of 10 bases. The CDR3 sequence is 14 residues long. Germline CDR1 is GTSNPN and CDR2 is SVGIG (reference sequence). The TCR sequence derives from a man in his forties in good health and CMV-seropositive. Source material: PBMCs. The chain recombines TRBV30 with TRBJ1-2; tentative D call: TRBD1 (5 bases). The CDR3 bases are TGTGCCTGGAGTGTACCGGGGGAGAACTATGGCTACACCTTC. It specifies CAWSVPGENYGYTF.